This paragraph covers one TCR beta chain sequence. These data originate in a study of blood T cell repertoires in COVID-19. The wider study: Nucleic acid was either cDNA or gDNA, and it came from T cells, B-cell-depleted T cells, or PBMCs.

The CDR3 has 16 residues. Germline CDR1 and CDR2: LGHNA and YNFKEQ. The V gene end was trimmed by 4 bases and the J gene end by 1 base; junction bases not matched to a gene: 7. Generated by immunoSEQ multiplex PCR, the TCRdb table keeps only in-frame clones and is missing some. The sample records about 250,000 clones, around nine tenths being singletons. The material sequenced was peripheral blood. The receptor was isolated from a woman aged 55 to 70 who had recovered from COVID-19. The rearrangement uses TRBV4-2 and TRBJ2-5; TRBD2 matches 9 bases. The CDR3 is CASSPSLAGVQETQYF. The CDR3 nucleotides are TGTGCCAGCAGCCCCTCTTTAGCGGGGGTCCAAGAGACCCAGTACTTC.